This T cell receptor beta chain was retrieved from a study of a mutant IDH1 vaccine in newly diagnosed glioma (dated by TCRdb to the early 2020s). Broadly, across the study: The approximately 33 treated patients were around 60% male and around 40% female, with a mean age of around 40 years. Before enrollment, patients had received standard therapy of radiotherapy alone, temozolomide alone, or radiochemotherapy with temozolomide; most received the combination. Six visits were used for peripheral blood collection: V03 (baseline), V05, V07, V10, V12 and V13. For exploratory analyses, longitudinal TCRB deep sequencing was carried out in some 25 treated patients wherever samples were available. The full study reports these points: The authors stated that sample limitations prevented analyses of patient blood samples from being reproduced. No apparent relationship was observed between pseudoprogression and alterations in the top peripheral T cell clonotypes detected by TCRB sequencing. Immune responses induced by the vaccine were seen in around 93% of patients across multiple MHC alleles. Availability determined which PBMC samples were chosen for TCRB deep sequencing.

The CDR3, from cysteine to phenylalanine, totals 15 residues. Left in the record is the CDR3 DNA by itself, 45 bases read in frame from the first base. As encoded in the germline V gene (reference sequence), CDR1 is SGHKS while CDR2 is YYEKEE. V is shortened by 3 bases, J by 1 base, and the region joining them spans 13 bases. The time point label corresponds to: baseline, week 1 (first vaccination visit). What this sample's treatment or condition label stands for: pre-vaccination baseline after standard-of-care therapy. Newly diagnosed WHO grade 3 or 4 IDH1-mutant astrocytomas showing loss of nuclear ATRX were present in the donors. The samples were drawn from NOA16, a multicentre, single-arm, open-label phase I trial in Germany that tested a mutant IDH1 peptide vaccine in humans for the first time. Blood drawn at visit V03 was used as the baseline sample for immunogenicity testing. The DNeasy Blood and Tissue Kit was used to extract genomic DNA from EDTA blood for TCRB sequencing.

For this clone: Its antigen specificity is not known. Qualities for individual bases were not recorded, and no much larger clone is one base off.

The library was prepared using the immunoSEQ multiplex PCR assay. The hsTCRB Kit was used according to the manufacturer's protocol to amplify rearranged TCR beta chain sequences. Sequencing of TCRB libraries was carried out on an Illumina MiSeq. The paper's data handling went like this. The kit vendor's proprietary platform handled demultiplexing, trimming and gene mapping. Held by TCRdb, this immuneACCESS table contains in-frame sequences only and omits some clones. Under half of the omission traces to an unresolved V gene where checked; the cause of the rest is unknown. Clonal size and the V and J genes are those of that table, whereas D and trimming came from the DNA. In all, the sample holds tens of thousands of clones, and 65% to 80% of those were seen once. The ten largest clones represent over 1.5% of the sample.

Sequences were derived from PBMCs, sampled from a glioma patient treated with radiotherapy, temozolomide or both. This TCR derives from a woman aged 35 to 49 with glioma. The chain employs TRBV5-5 and TRBJ1-1, with the D gene too uncertain to name. The CDR3 loop reads CASSYFSGSNTEAFF. The sequenced DNA: TGTGCCAGCAGCTATTTCTCAGGTTCGAACACTGAAGCTTTCTTT.